Described below is a single T cell receptor beta chain sequence and its context. The data originate from a study of blood T cell repertoires in COVID-19. Which cohort a participant joined came from the clinical history participants gave. Original handling: For nucleated cells, counts were estimated from reference gene primer amplification. Assay used: immunoSEQ multiplex PCR; TCRdb lists only in-frame clones, some missing. The V and J calls and clone size are taken from that table; D and trimming were inferred from the DNA. The sample has hundreds of thousands of clones, 70% to 90% seen once. The sample comprised PBMCs or T cells enriched from blood (not recorded which). The receptor comes from a woman between 18 and 29 years old who had been exposed to COVID-19.

CDR3 residues: CASSRLRFSMNTEAFF. As DNA, the CDR3 is TGTGCCAGTAGTAGGTTGCGGTTTAGCATGAACACTGAAGCTTTCTTT. This sequence joins TRBV19 and TRBJ1-1; D is undetermined. V was shortened by 4 bases and J by 0 bases, with 15 bases between the two germline ends. The CDR3 runs to 16 residues. Germline CDR1 LNHDA, CDR2 SQIVND (reference sequence).